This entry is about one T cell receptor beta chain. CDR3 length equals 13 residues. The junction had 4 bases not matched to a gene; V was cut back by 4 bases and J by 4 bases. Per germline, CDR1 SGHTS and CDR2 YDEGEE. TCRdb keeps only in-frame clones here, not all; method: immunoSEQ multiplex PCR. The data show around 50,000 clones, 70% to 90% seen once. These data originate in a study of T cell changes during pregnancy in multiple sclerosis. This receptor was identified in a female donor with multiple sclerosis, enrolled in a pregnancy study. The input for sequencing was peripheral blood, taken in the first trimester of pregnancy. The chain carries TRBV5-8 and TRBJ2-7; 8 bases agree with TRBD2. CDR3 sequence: CASSPVAGYEQYF. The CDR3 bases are TGTGCCAGCAGCCCGGTAGCGGGGTACGAGCAGTACTTC.